This T cell receptor (beta chain) was profiled in a study of OX40 agonist ivuxolimab in advanced cancers. At the level of the study: All patients had ivuxolimab intravenously every 2 weeks at 0.01 to 10 mg/kg. Partial responses were observed in three patients, of whom one had hepatocellular carcinoma and two had cutaneous melanoma.

Sequenced by immunoSEQ multiplex PCR; TCRdb stores in-frame clones only, minus some. The sample includes approximately 52,000 clones, approximately 86% of them seen just once. Germline V CDR1 and CDR2: MNHEY, SMNVEV (reference sequence). The V segment lost 5 bases and the J segment 6 bases; nucleotides outside the gene matches: 4. This CDR3 region has 15 residues. The sequences come from CD4+ or CD8+ T cells sorted from blood, collected in a trial of the OX40 agonist ivuxolimab. The chain is built from TRBV27 and TRBJ2-1, with TRBD2 identical over 13 bases. The source is an adult with an advanced solid tumor such as melanoma, head and neck, liver or kidney cancer. CDR3 sequence (DNA): TGTGCCAGCAGTCTACTAGCGGGGGGGCCCAATGAGCAGTTCTTC. Its protein is CASSLLAGGPNEQFF.